Reported below is one T cell receptor (beta chain). Authors' methods: Using reference gene primer amplification, nucleated cell counts were estimated. Some clones are missing from TCRdb's copy, which holds only in-frame ones; the method was immunoSEQ multiplex PCR. V, J and clone size were drawn from that table, and D and trimming were deduced from the DNA. The sample contains approximately 150,000 clones, roughly 86% of which appear only once. The V and J ends lost 3 bases and 1 base, in that order; junction bases with no gene match: 5. CDR3 length equals 15 residues. Per the germline V gene, CDR1 is SGHDT and CDR2 is YYEEEE. This sample stems from a study of blood T cell repertoires in COVID-19. Across the study: The United States, Italy and Spain provided the acute and convalescent COVID-19 samples. Nucleic acid was either cDNA or gDNA, and it came from T cells, B-cell-depleted T cells, or PBMCs.

This sequence was found in an older woman with acute or convalescent COVID-19. V and J are TRBV5-6 and TRBJ1-1; 8 bases map to TRBD1. Material: peripheral blood. This chain's CDR3 is CASSWPQGANTEAFF. CDR3 sequence (DNA): TGTGCCAGCAGCTGGCCTCAGGGGGCGAACACTGAAGCTTTCTTT.